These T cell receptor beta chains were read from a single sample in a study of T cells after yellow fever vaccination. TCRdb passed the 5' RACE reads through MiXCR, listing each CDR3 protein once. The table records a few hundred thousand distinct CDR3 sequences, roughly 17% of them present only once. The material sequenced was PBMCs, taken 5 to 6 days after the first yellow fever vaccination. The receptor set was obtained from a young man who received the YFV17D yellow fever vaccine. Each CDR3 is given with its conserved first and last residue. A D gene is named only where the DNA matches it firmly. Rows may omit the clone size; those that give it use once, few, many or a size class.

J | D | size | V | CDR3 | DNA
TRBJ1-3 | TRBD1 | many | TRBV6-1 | CASSRTGAGNTIYF | TGTGCCAGCAGTCGTACAGGGGCTGGAAACACCATATATTTT
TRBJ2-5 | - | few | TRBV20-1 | CSAAPGQETQYF | TGCAGTGCTGCCCCCGGGCAAGAGACCCAGTACTTC
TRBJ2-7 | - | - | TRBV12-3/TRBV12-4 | CASCTPGHPGCEQYF | TGTGCCAGCTGTACCCCGGGACACCCGGGATGCGAGCAGTACTTC
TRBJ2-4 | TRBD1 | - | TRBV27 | CASSLDATGAAKNIQYF | TGTGCCAGCAGTTTAGATGCCACAGGGGCGGCCAAAAACATTCAGTACTTC
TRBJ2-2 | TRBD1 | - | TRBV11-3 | CASRRTGAGELFF | TGTGCCAGCAGGCGGACAGGCGCCGGGGAGCTGTTTTTT
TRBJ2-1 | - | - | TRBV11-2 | CASSPGRMGGTVFREQFF | TGTGCCAGCAGCCCGGGTCGGATGGGAGGGACAGTTTTCCGTGAGCAGTTCTTC
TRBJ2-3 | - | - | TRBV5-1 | CASSLLRREGPDTQYF | TGCGCCAGCAGCTTGCTGCGTCGGGAAGGCCCAGATACGCAGTATTTT
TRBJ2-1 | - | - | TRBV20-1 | CSAPPGKDSYNEQFF | TGCAGTGCCCCTCCCGGAAAGGACTCCTACAATGAGCAGTTCTTC
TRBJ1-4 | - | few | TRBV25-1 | CASSDRNPQSNEKLFF | TGTGCCAGCAGTGACCGCAACCCCCAGTCTAATGAAAAACTGTTTTTT
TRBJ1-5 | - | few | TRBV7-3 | CASSLMLIDRRSNQPQHF | TGTGCCAGCAGCTTAATGCTGATCGATCGGAGAAGCAATCAGCCCCAGCATTTT
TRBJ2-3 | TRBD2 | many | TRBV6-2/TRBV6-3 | CASSYNAGGPDTQYF | TGTGCCAGCAGTTACAATGCGGGGGGGCCAGATACGCAGTATTTT
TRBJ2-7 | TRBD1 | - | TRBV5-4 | CASSSKTGGADEQYF | TGTGCCAGCAGCTCAAAGACAGGGGGCGCAGACGAGCAGTACTTC
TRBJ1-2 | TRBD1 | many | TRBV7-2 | CASSWGQEGGYTF | TGTGCCAGCAGCTGGGGACAGGAAGGTGGCTACACCTTC
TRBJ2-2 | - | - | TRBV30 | CAWNGGGTGELFF | TGTGCCTGGAATGGGGGCGGAACCGGGGAGCTGTTTTTT
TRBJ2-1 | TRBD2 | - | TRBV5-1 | CASSSGTSGGLYNEQFF | TGCGCCAGCAGCTCGGGGACTAGCGGGGGGCTCTACAATGAGCAGTTCTTC
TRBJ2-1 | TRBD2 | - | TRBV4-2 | CASSQDGRTSGLRGDEQFF | TGTGCCAGCAGCCAAGACGGGAGGACTAGCGGACTGCGTGGCGATGAGCAGTTCTTC
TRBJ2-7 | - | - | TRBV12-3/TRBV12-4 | CASSLSLIPYEQYF | TGTGCCAGCAGTTTGTCGTTAATCCCCTACGAGCAGTACTTC
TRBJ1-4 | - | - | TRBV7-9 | CASSPGQGLEKLFF | TGTGCCAGCAGCCCTGGACAAGGACTTGAAAAACTGTTTTTT
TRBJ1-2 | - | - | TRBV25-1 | CASSDQRGLVHGYTF | TGTGCCAGCAGTGACCAGAGGGGTCTCGTTCATGGCTACACCTTC
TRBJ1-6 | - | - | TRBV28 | CASSLSGASPLHF | TGTGCCAGCAGTTTATCAGGGGCCTCACCCCTCCACTTT
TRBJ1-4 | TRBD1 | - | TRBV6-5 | CASSYFQGAKLFF | TGTGCCAGCAGTTACTTTCAGGGGGCAAAACTGTTTTTT
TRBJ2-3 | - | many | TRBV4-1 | CASSQEAGVTDTQYF | TGCGCCAGCAGCCAAGAGGCAGGGGTCACAGATACGCAGTATTTT
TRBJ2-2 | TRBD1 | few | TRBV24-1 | CATSTSTGNANTGELFF | TGTGCCACCAGCACCTCGACAGGGAACGCGAACACCGGGGAGCTGTTTTTT
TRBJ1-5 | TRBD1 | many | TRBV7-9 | CASSRDSHSNQPQHF | TGTGCCAGCAGCCGGGACAGTCATAGCAATCAGCCCCAGCATTTT
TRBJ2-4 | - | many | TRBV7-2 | CATAGAKNIQYF | TGTGCCACCGCCGGGGCCAAAAACATTCAGTACTTC
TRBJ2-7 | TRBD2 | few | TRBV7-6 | CASSPQGLAGEQYF | TGTGCCAGCAGCCCCCAAGGGCTAGCGGGGGAGCAGTACTTC
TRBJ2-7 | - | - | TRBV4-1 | CASSVRDTNYEQYF | TGCGCCAGCAGTGTCCGGGACACCAACTACGAGCAGTACTTC
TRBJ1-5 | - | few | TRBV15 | CATSRPSGRFDQPQHF | TGTGCCACCAGCAGACCCAGTGGCAGGTTTGATCAGCCCCAGCATTTT
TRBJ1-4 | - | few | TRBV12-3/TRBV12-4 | CASSFLTPRGELFF | TGTGCCAGCAGTTTTCTGACACCCCGTGGGGAACTGTTTTTT
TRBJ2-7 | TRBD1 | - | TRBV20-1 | CSARRTGAIYERYF | TGCAGTGCTCGAAGGACAGGGGCTATCTACGAGCGGTACTTC
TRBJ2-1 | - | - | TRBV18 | CASSPLDEQFF | TGTGCCAGCTCACCCCTCGATGAGCAGTTCTTC
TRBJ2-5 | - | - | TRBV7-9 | CASNHSSPQETQYF | TGTGCCAGCAACCACTCGTCCCCCCAAGAGACCCAGTACTTC
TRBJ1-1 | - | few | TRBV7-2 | CASSFWRANTEAFF | TGTGCCAGCAGCTTTTGGCGTGCAAACACTGAAGCTTTCTTT
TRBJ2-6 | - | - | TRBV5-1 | CASSKGHLSDTGANVLTF | TGCGCCAGCAGCAAGGGACATTTGAGTGATACTGGGGCCAACGTCCTGACTTTC
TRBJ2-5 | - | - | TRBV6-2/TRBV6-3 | CASSYSLPGPRETQYF | TGTGCCAGCAGTTACTCTCTCCCAGGCCCGAGGGAGACCCAGTACTTC
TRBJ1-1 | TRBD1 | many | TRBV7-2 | CASSPQGGTEAFF | TGTGCCAGCAGCCCCCAGGGGGGCACTGAAGCTTTCTTT
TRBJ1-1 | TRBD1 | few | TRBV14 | CASSHHRGRGNTEAFF | TGTGCCAGCAGCCACCACAGGGGCCGAGGGAACACTGAAGCTTTCTTT
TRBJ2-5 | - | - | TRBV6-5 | CASSLSRSRTAGQTQYF | TGTGCCAGCAGTTTAAGTAGGAGTCGGACCGCCGGTCAGACCCAGTACTTC
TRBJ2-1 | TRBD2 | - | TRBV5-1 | CASSFRTSLNEQFF | TGCGCCAGCAGCTTCCGGACTAGCCTCAATGAGCAGTTCTTC
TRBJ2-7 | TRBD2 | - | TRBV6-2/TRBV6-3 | CASSYQRTSGVSYEQYF | TGTGCCAGCAGTTACCAACGGACTAGCGGGGTTTCCTACGAGCAGTACTTC